The TCR beta chain under discussion was sequenced for a study of CD8 T cells in Susac syndrome. Trimming pared 1 base from V and 6 bases from J, leaving 4 bases between. Germline CDR1 is SGHRS and CDR2 is YFSETQ. The CDR3 runs to 12 residues. CD8+ and CD4+ T cells from blood underwent TCR beta sequencing, which was carried out in a high-throughput format. The multiple sclerosis controls were treatment-naive patients affected by stable or active relapsing-remitting disease. While CD8+ and CD4+ T cells were isolated negatively, TEMRA cells were enriched by FACS. RNA in amounts of roughly 0.5 to 1 ug was reverse transcribed with random hexamers. Amplification of TCR beta CDR3 across 54 Vbeta and 13 Jbeta was performed with immunoSEQ multiplex PCR. One entry per CDR3 protein, called by TCRdb with MiXCR from the immunoSEQ multiplex PCR reads. The sample has just over 150,000 distinct CDR3 sequences; 94% are singletons.

The chain joins TRBV5-1 to TRBJ2-2; D not resolved. The receptor was isolated from a human donor with multiple sclerosis. The sample taken for sequencing was CD8+ T cells from PBMCs. The CDR3 region has the DNA TGCGCCAGCAGCTTGATCGCCGGGGAGCTGTTTTTT. Protein sequence: CASSLIAGELFF.